This is a list of T cell receptor beta chains from one sample in a study of blood T cell repertoires in COVID-19. Produced via immunoSEQ multiplex PCR; TCRdb's table is partial and in-frame only. This table holds 250,000 or so clones, 82% found once. Sequenced material: peripheral blood. The receptors originated from a woman in her 70s with acute or convalescent COVID-19. CDR3s include the opening cysteine and the closing phenylalanine or tryptophan. The order of the fields is V gene, clone size, D gene, J gene, CDR3 protein, CDR3 DNA. The D gene is left open where the match is weak. Expanded clones are given a class, and other clones once, few, many or no size at all.

V gene: TRBV6-5
clone size: -
D gene: TRBD1
J gene: TRBJ1-2
CDR3 protein: CAILEGQGIYGYTF
CDR3 DNA: TGTGCCATCTTGGAAGGACAGGGGATCTATGGCTACACCTTC

V gene: TRBV6-5
clone size: -
D gene: -
J gene: TRBJ1-2
CDR3 protein: CASSYLQGRYGYTF
CDR3 DNA: TGTGCCAGCAGTTACCTACAGGGAAGGTATGGCTACACCTTC

V gene: TRBV4-3
clone size: once
D gene: -
J gene: TRBJ1-2
CDR3 protein: CASSQGRWGESGYTF
CDR3 DNA: TGCGCCAGCAGCCAGGGCCGGTGGGGGGAGAGTGGCTACACCTTC

V gene: TRBV4-2
clone size: -
D gene: -
J gene: TRBJ1-2
CDR3 protein: CASSQGTGLNYGYTF
CDR3 DNA: TGTGCCAGCAGCCAAGGCACAGGGCTTAACTATGGCTACACCTTC

V gene: TRBV9
clone size: -
D gene: TRBD2
J gene: TRBJ2-1
CDR3 protein: CASSPGTSSYNEQFF
CDR3 DNA: TGTGCCAGCAGCCCAGGGACTAGCTCCTACAATGAGCAGTTCTTC

V gene: TRBV7-2
clone size: -
D gene: -
J gene: TRBJ2-2
CDR3 protein: CASSFANTGELFF
CDR3 DNA: TGTGCCAGCAGCTTCGCGAACACCGGGGAGCTGTTTTTT

V gene: TRBV7-9
clone size: -
D gene: -
J gene: TRBJ1-3
CDR3 protein: CASSSSGTSGNTIYF
CDR3 DNA: TGTGCCAGCAGCTCTTCCGGGACATCTGGAAACACCATATATTTT

V gene: TRBV14
clone size: -
D gene: TRBD2
J gene: TRBJ2-3
CDR3 protein: CASSRSSSGVADTQYF
CDR3 DNA: TGTGCCAGCAGCCGATCCTCTAGCGGGGTAGCAGATACGCAGTATTTT

V gene: TRBV12-3/TRBV12-4
clone size: -
D gene: TRBD2
J gene: TRBJ2-2
CDR3 protein: CASRGGNTGELFF
CDR3 DNA: TGTGCCAGTCGGGGGGGGAACACCGGGGAGCTGTTTTTT

V gene: TRBV18
clone size: -
D gene: TRBD1
J gene: TRBJ1-1
CDR3 protein: CASSPLQGAEAFF
CDR3 DNA: TGTGCCAGCTCACCCCTACAGGGGGCTGAAGCTTTCTTT

V gene: TRBV7-2
clone size: few
D gene: TRBD1
J gene: TRBJ1-2
CDR3 protein: CASSALQGSYGYTF
CDR3 DNA: TGTGCCAGCAGCGCACTACAGGGGAGCTATGGCTACACCTTC

V gene: TRBV6-2/TRBV6-3
clone size: few
D gene: TRBD2
J gene: TRBJ2-1
CDR3 protein: CASSSSGTRPNEQFF
CDR3 DNA: TGTGCCAGCAGTTCCTCCGGGACTAGGCCCAATGAGCAGTTCTTC

V gene: TRBV19
clone size: -
D gene: -
J gene: TRBJ1-1
CDR3 protein: CASSILSVRAEAFF
CDR3 DNA: TGTGCCAGTAGTATATTGTCCGTTCGGGCTGAAGCTTTCTTT

V gene: TRBV29-1
clone size: -
D gene: -
J gene: TRBJ1-1
CDR3 protein: CSVGWSENTEAFF
CDR3 DNA: TGCAGCGTTGGGTGGTCAGAAAACACTGAAGCTTTCTTT

V gene: TRBV11-3
clone size: -
D gene: TRBD2
J gene: TRBJ2-3
CDR3 protein: CASRGTSGGSTDTQYF
CDR3 DNA: TGTGCCAGCAGGGGGACTAGCGGGGGAAGCACAGATACGCAGTATTTT

V gene: TRBV19
clone size: -
D gene: -
J gene: TRBJ2-5
CDR3 protein: CASSIGRTQYF
CDR3 DNA: TGTGCCAGTAGTATAGGGAGGACCCAGTACTTC

V gene: TRBV6-4
clone size: -
D gene: -
J gene: TRBJ2-1
CDR3 protein: CASSVGAKDEQFF
CDR3 DNA: TGTGCCAGCAGTGTAGGGGCGAAAGATGAGCAGTTCTTC

V gene: TRBV28
clone size: -
D gene: TRBD1
J gene: TRBJ1-2
CDR3 protein: CASSLSDRGHGYTF
CDR3 DNA: TGTGCCAGCAGTTTATCGGACAGGGGTCACGGCTACACCTTC

V gene: TRBV12-3/TRBV12-4
clone size: -
D gene: -
J gene: TRBJ1-4
CDR3 protein: CASSFWAGKKLFF
CDR3 DNA: TGTGCCAGCAGTTTTTGGGCGGGGAAAAAACTGTTTTTT

V gene: TRBV2
clone size: -
D gene: -
J gene: TRBJ1-2
CDR3 protein: CASSAEGGGYTF
CDR3 DNA: TGTGCCAGCAGTGCCGAGGGCGGTGGCTACACCTTC

V gene: TRBV6-6
clone size: -
D gene: -
J gene: TRBJ1-1
CDR3 protein: CASSYEGAEAFF
CDR3 DNA: TGTGCCAGCAGTTACGAGGGCGCTGAAGCTTTCTTT

V gene: TRBV6-2/TRBV6-3
clone size: -
D gene: TRBD2
J gene: TRBJ2-5
CDR3 protein: CASSSLGLAGTKTQYF
CDR3 DNA: TGTGCCAGCAGTTCCCTGGGACTAGCGGGGACGAAGACCCAGTACTTC

V gene: TRBV2
clone size: -
D gene: TRBD1
J gene: TRBJ2-7
CDR3 protein: CASRAGGPVYEQYF
CDR3 DNA: TGTGCCAGCAGAGCAGGGGGACCGGTTTACGAGCAGTACTTC

V gene: TRBV5-1
clone size: -
D gene: -
J gene: TRBJ2-5
CDR3 protein: CASSLIALQETQYF
CDR3 DNA: TGCGCCAGCAGCTTAATAGCCCTCCAAGAGACCCAGTACTTC

V gene: TRBV5-1
clone size: -
D gene: TRBD1
J gene: TRBJ1-1
CDR3 protein: CASSVTGANTEAFF
CDR3 DNA: TGCGCCAGCAGCGTGACAGGGGCGAACACTGAAGCTTTCTTT